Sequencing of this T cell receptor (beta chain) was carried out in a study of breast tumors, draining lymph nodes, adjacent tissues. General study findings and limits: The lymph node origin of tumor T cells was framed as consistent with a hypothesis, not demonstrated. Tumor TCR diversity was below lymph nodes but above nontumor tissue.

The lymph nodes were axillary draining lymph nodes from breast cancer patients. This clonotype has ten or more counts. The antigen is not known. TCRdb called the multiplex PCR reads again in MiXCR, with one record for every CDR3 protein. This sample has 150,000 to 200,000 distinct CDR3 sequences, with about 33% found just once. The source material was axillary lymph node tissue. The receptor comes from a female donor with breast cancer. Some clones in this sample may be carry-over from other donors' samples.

CDR3 bases: TGCGCCAGCAGCTTTCTTTTCGACAGGGCGGCCGGGGAGCTGTTTTTT. Its protein is CASSFLFDRAAGELFF. The chain carries TRBV5-1 and TRBJ2-2, with 7 bases matching TRBD1. After removal of 2 bases from V and 6 bases from J, the junction contained 10 bases not matched to a gene. Germline V lookup: CDR1 SGHRS, CDR2 YFSETQ. The CDR3 runs 16 residues.